These T cell receptor beta chains were read from a single sample in a study of blood T cell repertoires in COVID-19. The method was immunoSEQ multiplex PCR; TCRdb's version includes in-frame clones alone and lacks a portion of them. The sample consists of roughly 97,000 clones, about 80% of them appearing once. Sequenced: peripheral blood. The receptors originated from an elderly woman with active or convalescent COVID-19. The CDR3 runs from the conserved cysteine through the conserved F or W. Each record gives: V gene, D gene, clone size, J gene, CDR3 protein. A D gene is named only where the DNA matches it firmly. For some rows the clone size is stated as once, few or many, or as a class when expanded; others skip it.

V: TRBV18
D: -
size: -
J: TRBJ2-7
CDR3: CASSRAQGEGYEQYF

V: TRBV2
D: TRBD1
size: -
J: TRBJ1-1
CDR3: CASNGQGRTEAFF

V: TRBV5-1
D: TRBD2
size: once
J: TRBJ2-1
CDR3: CASSRTSQTYNEQFF

V: TRBV15
D: -
size: -
J: TRBJ1-1
CDR3: CAPNREAFTEAFF

V: TRBV19
D: -
size: -
J: TRBJ2-3
CDR3: CASSISQAIRTDTQYF

V: TRBV9
D: -
size: -
J: TRBJ2-5
CDR3: CASSVTGVGETQYF

V: TRBV7-2
D: -
size: -
J: TRBJ2-7
CDR3: CASSLGRVHEQYF

V: TRBV2
D: -
size: -
J: TRBJ1-2
CDR3: CASSPLAGNYGYTF

V: TRBV5-4
D: -
size: few
J: TRBJ1-2
CDR3: CASSLAKRYYGYTF

V: TRBV4-1
D: TRBD1
size: -
J: TRBJ2-7
CDR3: CASSPVGQGEYEQYF

V: TRBV19
D: TRBD1
size: once
J: TRBJ1-4
CDR3: CASRRRYAEDFGTGIEKLFF

V: TRBV2
D: TRBD1
size: once
J: TRBJ2-1
CDR3: CASSYRDRYNEQFF

V: TRBV9
D: -
size: few
J: TRBJ2-7
CDR3: CASRGRSGLAGEQYF

V: TRBV19
D: -
size: -
J: TRBJ1-5
CDR3: CASSIIQVDQPQHF

V: TRBV12-3/TRBV12-4
D: -
size: -
J: TRBJ1-1
CDR3: CASSFGRATEAFF

V: TRBV7-2
D: TRBD2
size: -
J: TRBJ2-3
CDR3: CASSFRLAGSTDTQYF

V: TRBV30
D: -
size: -
J: TRBJ1-1
CDR3: CAWSVRDTWNTEAFF

V: TRBV5-4
D: -
size: -
J: TRBJ1-2
CDR3: CASSLIGGQGYGYTF

V: TRBV10-3
D: TRBD1
size: -
J: TRBJ1-1
CDR3: CAISPGQGRADTEAFF

V: TRBV6-2/TRBV6-3
D: TRBD1
size: -
J: TRBJ1-2
CDR3: CASSYDDRVGYTF

V: TRBV27
D: -
size: -
J: TRBJ1-3
CDR3: CASSHQGTGNTIYF

V: TRBV12-3/TRBV12-4
D: TRBD2
size: few
J: TRBJ2-7
CDR3: CASRGDTYEQYF

V: TRBV24-1
D: TRBD1
size: -
J: TRBJ2-5
CDR3: CATSDSTGEETQYF

V: TRBV2
D: -
size: few
J: TRBJ1-4
CDR3: CASRWGLWEKLFF

V: TRBV4-1
D: -
size: -
J: TRBJ1-1
CDR3: CASSQGRTVEAFF

V: TRBV5-1
D: TRBD2
size: -
J: TRBJ2-5
CDR3: CASSEISGGASETQYF

V: TRBV28
D: -
size: -
J: TRBJ2-7
CDR3: CASSLFPGEGRYEQYF

V: TRBV10-3
D: -
size: -
J: TRBJ1-5
CDR3: CAISENFGGQQMDQPQHF

V: TRBV27
D: TRBD2
size: -
J: TRBJ2-3
CDR3: CASRHLAGGGRGDTQYF

V: TRBV19
D: -
size: once
J: TRBJ2-5
CDR3: CASSIPYQETQYF

V: TRBV7-9
D: -
size: -
J: TRBJ1-1
CDR3: CASSLQGFTEAFF

V: TRBV28
D: -
size: -
J: TRBJ2-3
CDR3: CASSNSGTLTRNTQYF

V: TRBV19
D: TRBD1
size: -
J: TRBJ2-5
CDR3: CASQRRTGKETQYF

V: TRBV27
D: TRBD2
size: -
J: TRBJ2-1
CDR3: CASSSGLAGGINEQFF

V: TRBV2
D: -
size: -
J: TRBJ2-1
CDR3: CASRDWPGGQFF

V: TRBV13
D: -
size: once
J: TRBJ2-5
CDR3: CASSSRQEPRQETQYF

V: TRBV5-4
D: TRBD2
size: -
J: TRBJ2-7
CDR3: CASSPPGLPAYEQYF

V: TRBV18
D: TRBD1
size: -
J: TRBJ1-5
CDR3: CASSPRTRTGGNQPQHF

V: TRBV6-6
D: -
size: -
J: TRBJ1-1
CDR3: CASSYSAENTEAFF